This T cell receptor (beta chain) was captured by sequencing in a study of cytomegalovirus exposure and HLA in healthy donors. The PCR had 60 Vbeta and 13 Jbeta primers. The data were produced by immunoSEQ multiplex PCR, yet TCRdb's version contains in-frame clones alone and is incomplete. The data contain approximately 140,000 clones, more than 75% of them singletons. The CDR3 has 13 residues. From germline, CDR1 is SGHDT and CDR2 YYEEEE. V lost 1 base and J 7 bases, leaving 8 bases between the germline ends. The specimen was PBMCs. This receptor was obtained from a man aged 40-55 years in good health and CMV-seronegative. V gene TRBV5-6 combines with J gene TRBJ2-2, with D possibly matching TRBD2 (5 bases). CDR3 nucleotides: TGTGCCAGCAGCTTGTCGGGAAGCGGGGAGCTGTTTTTT. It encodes CASSLSGSGELFF. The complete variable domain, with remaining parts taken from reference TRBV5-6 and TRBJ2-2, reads DAGVTQSPTHLIKTRGQQVTLRCSPKSGHDTVSWYQQALGQGPQFIFQYYEEEERQRGNFPDRFSGHQFPNYSSELNVNALLLGDSALYLCASSLSGSGELFFGEGSRLTVL.